These 2 T cell receptor beta chains came from one sample sequenced in a study of blood T cell repertoires in COVID-19. Produced via immunoSEQ multiplex PCR; TCRdb's table is partial and in-frame only. This table has about 310,000 clones, around 90% appearing once. Sequencing was carried out using peripheral blood. The receptors stem from a woman aged 40 to 55 with COVID-19, enrolled during active disease.

This rearrangement joins TRBV19 to TRBJ2-3, with a weak D call TRBD1 (6 bases). Looked up from germline, CDR1 is LNHDA and CDR2 is SQIVND (reference sequence). V was pared by 5 bases and J by 2 bases, with 14 bases between. This CDR3 has 15 amino acids. Written as DNA, the CDR3 is TGTGCCAGTAGTCTCCGACAGGCACCCACAGATACGCAGTATTTT. It is translated as CASSLRQAPTDTQYF.

The V and J genes are TRBV28 and TRBJ2-3; 9 nucleotides match TRBD1. J gave up 5 bases and V 7 bases, and 10 bases lay outside the gene matches. The CDR3 runs to 15 residues. From germline, CDR1 is MDHEN and CDR2 SYDVKM. This CDR3 is CASTPLQGARDTQYF. The DNA for the CDR3 is TGTGCCAGCACCCCACTACAGGGGGCGAGAGATACGCAGTATTTT.